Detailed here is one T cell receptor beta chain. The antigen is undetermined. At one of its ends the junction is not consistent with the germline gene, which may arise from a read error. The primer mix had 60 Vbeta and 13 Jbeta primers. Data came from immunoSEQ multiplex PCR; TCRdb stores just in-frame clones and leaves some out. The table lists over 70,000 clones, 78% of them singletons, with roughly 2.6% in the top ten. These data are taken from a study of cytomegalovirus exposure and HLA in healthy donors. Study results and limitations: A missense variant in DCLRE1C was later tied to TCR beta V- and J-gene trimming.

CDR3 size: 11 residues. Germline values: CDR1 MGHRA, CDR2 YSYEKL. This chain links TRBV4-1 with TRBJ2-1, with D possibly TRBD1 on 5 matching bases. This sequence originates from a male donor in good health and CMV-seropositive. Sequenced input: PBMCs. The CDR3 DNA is TGCGCCAGCAGCCAAGAAGGGGCATCGGTCTTC. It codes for CASSQEGASVF.